The sequence of this TCR beta chain was determined in a study of blood T cell repertoires in COVID-19. CDR1 and CDR2 from the germline V gene are SGDLS and YYNGEE. This CDR3 is 15 amino acids long. J was trimmed by 0 bases and V by 9 bases; bases with no gene match: 9. Assay used: immunoSEQ multiplex PCR; TCRdb lists only in-frame clones, some missing. The table shows tens of thousands of clones, with roughly 83% occurring only once. The rearrangement joins TRBV9 to TRBJ2-3; TRBD2 aligns across 8 bases. The sequenced sample consisted of peripheral blood. The origin of this receptor is a woman over 75 with active or convalescent COVID-19. CDR3 nucleotides: TGTGCCACTGGGCGGGAGGCCTCTAGCACAGATACGCAGTATTTT. It is translated as CATGREASSTDTQYF.